Following are 20 T cell receptor beta chains from one sample sequenced in a study of PD-1 blockade in classical Hodgkin lymphoma. There was relapse after autologous stem cell transplantation in every patient, and there was variation in brentuximab vedotin exposure. The assay was immunoSEQ multiplex PCR, and TCRdb's table has in-frame clones only and misses some. In the table there are some 21,000 clones, around 80% of which are singletons. The material sequenced was peripheral blood mononuclear cells (PBMCs), taken before the second cycle of nivolumab. The receptors come from a human donor with classical Hodgkin lymphoma.

The chain carries TRBV4-1 and TRBJ1-5, with 8 positions matching TRBD1. The CDR3 loop spans 20 amino acids. With 1 base clipped from V and 3 bases from J, the junction kept 17 bases outside the gene matches. The germline CDR1 and CDR2 sequences are MGHRA and YSYEKL. The CDR3 loop is CASSQVWIPTGGTDNQPQHF. In DNA, the CDR3 is TGCGCCAGCAGCCAAGTTTGGATACCCACAGGGGGTACCGACAATCAGCCCCAGCATTTT.

The V and J genes are TRBV15 and TRBJ1-2; possible D gene TRBD1, 6 bases. Germline lookup yields CDR1 LNHNV and CDR2 YYDKDF (reference sequence). This CDR3 spans 13 amino acids. Between the trimmed V and J ends, which lost 0 bases and 14 bases, there was a span of 16 bases. For the CDR3, the DNA is TGTGCCACCAGCAGAGATTTCTATGGGACAAGGACCTTC. Translation: CATSRDFYGTRTF.

The CDR3 region is CASSWTSGSSYNEQFF. The CDR3 DNA sequence: TGTGCCAGCAGTTGGACTAGCGGGAGCTCCTACAATGAGCAGTTCTTC. The chain links TRBV6-5 to TRBJ2-1, with 13 nucleotides matching TRBD2. The CDR3 sequence is 16 residues long. Looked up from germline, CDR1 is MNHEY and CDR2 is SVGAGI. J lost 0 bases, V lost 4 bases, and 0 bases had no gene match.

J is TRBJ1-1 and V is TRBV25-1, with D uncertain. CDR3 size: 13 residues. Germline V gene sequence: CDR1 MGHDK, CDR2 SYGVNS. V shed 10 bases and J shed 0 bases, with 12 bases lying between them. CDR3 sequence: CANSREVNTEAFF. The CDR3 nucleotides are TGTGCCAATAGTCGGGAGGTGAACACTGAAGCTTTCTTT.

This clone appeared a few times. J is TRBJ2-1 and V is TRBV6-5; no firm D call. The CDR3 is made up of 14 amino acids. The germline V gene has CDR1 MNHEY and CDR2 SVGAGI. V lost 7 bases and J lost 1, with 11 bases in between. CDR3 DNA sequence: TGTGCCAGCAACCCGATTTGGTCCTACAATGAGCAGTTCTTC. It yields the protein CASNPIWSYNEQFF.

This sequence joins TRBV6-5 and TRBJ2-1; 8 nucleotides agree with TRBD1. The CDR3 length is 15 residues. The germline V gene encodes CDR1 MNHEY and CDR2 SVGAGI. The V and J ends lost 2 bases and 2 bases, in that order; junction bases with no gene match: 2. CDR3 DNA: TGTGCCAGCAGTTACACAGGGGGAACCTACAATGAGCAGTTCTTC. Its translation: CASSYTGGTYNEQFF.

The chain is built from TRBV2 and TRBJ1-5, with D possibly being TRBD1 (5 bases). The CDR3 consists of 16 residues. The germline V and J ends were trimmed by 4 bases and 4 bases, with 17 bases remaining between them. CDR1 is SNHLY, CDR2 FYNNEI, per germline. For the CDR3, the DNA is TGTGCCAGCAGTGTAGTGGGTGTGGCAGGGAATCAGCCCCAGCATTTT. It is translated as CASSVVGVAGNQPQHF.

The chain uses TRBV5-1 and TRBJ2-3, with 8 bases that match TRBD2. The V and J ends lost 0 bases and 4 bases, in that order; junction bases with no gene match: 7. Germline V CDR1 and CDR2: SGHRS, YFSETQ. The CDR3 covers 16 residues. In nucleotides, the CDR3 is TGCGCCAGCAGCTTGGGGGGTGCGGGAGGCCCAGATACGCAGTATTTT. This codes for CASSLGGAGGPDTQYF.

The gene calls are TRBV10-3 and TRBJ2-5; tentatively, D is TRBD2 (5 bases). The V and J ends lost 5 bases and 4 bases respectively, with 20 bases between them. CDR3 length equals 16 residues. Germline loops: CDR1 ENHRY, CDR2 SYGVKD. Written as DNA, the CDR3 is TGTGCCATCAGTCCCGTCCCTAGCTCGCCCATAGAGACCCAGTACTTC. Translating it yields CAISPVPSSPIETQYF.

The chain employs TRBV6-6 and TRBJ1-3; D remains ambiguous. Trimming shortened V by 1 base and J by 0 bases, and 10 bases separated the two germline ends. Germline-derived CDR1 and CDR2 are MNHNY and SVGAGI (reference sequence). CDR3 size: 16 residues. The CDR3 DNA is TGTGCCAGCAGTTACTTTGGGCCCCACTCTGGAAACACCATATATTTT. Protein sequence: CASSYFGPHSGNTIYF.

CDR3 coding DNA: TGTGCCAGCAGCCACCGACTAGCGGGGGCTTTCACTGAGCAGTTCTTC. Protein product: CASSHRLAGAFTEQFF. V usage is TRBV14 and J usage is TRBJ2-1; TRBD2 aligns across 12 bases. Germline-derived CDR1 and CDR2 are SGHDN and FVKESK. This CDR3 has 16 amino acids. With V trimmed by 3 bases and J by 9 bases, 9 bases remained unmatched.

This clone was observed a single time. J is TRBJ2-3 and V is TRBV19; D gene ambiguous. CDR1 LNHDA and CDR2 SQIVND come from the germline V gene (reference sequence). Trimming took 2 bases from V and 2 from J, leaving 14 bases between them. The CDR3 extends over 16 amino acids. Here the CDR3 DNA reads TGTGCCAGTAGTATACGTGGACCTACCCCCACAGATACGCAGTATTTT. It specifies CASSIRGPTPTDTQYF.

The genes are TRBV10-3 and TRBJ1-3; the D gene is possibly TRBD1 (5 bases). The CDR3 totals 15 residues. In germline, CDR1 is ENHRY, CDR2 SYGVKD. V lost 10 bases and J lost 0, with 16 bases in between. As DNA, the CDR3 is TGTGCCACCTGCCGGGGGGAAGACTCTGGAAACACCATATATTTT. Translated: CATCRGEDSGNTIYF.

The chain combines TRBV5-5 with TRBJ2-3; D assignment may be TRBD1 or TRBD2 (5 bases each). The CDR3 extends over 16 amino acids. Germline V gives CDR1 SGHKS, CDR2 YYEKEE (reference sequence). Trimming shortened V by 0 bases and J by 2 bases, and 13 bases separated the two germline ends. The CDR3 reads CASSLEGTSITDTQYF. As DNA, the CDR3 is TGTGCCAGCAGCTTGGAAGGGACCTCCATCACAGATACGCAGTATTTT.

This chain links TRBV19 with TRBJ1-5; no firm D call. CDR1 and CDR2 from the germline V gene are LNHDA and SQIVND (reference sequence). V was pared by 6 bases and J by 0 bases, with 6 bases between. This CDR3 spans 13 amino acids. DNA for the CDR3: TGTGCCAGTAGAGAATATAGCAATCAGCCCCAGCATTTT. Translated, it gives CASREYSNQPQHF. The full variable domain, with the rest looked up from reference TRBV19 and TRBJ1-5, is DGGITQSPKYLFRKEGQNVTLSCEQNLNHDAMYWYRQDPGQGLRLIYYSQIVNDFQKGDIAEGYSVSREKKESFPLTVTSAQKNPTAFYLCASREYSNQPQHFGDGTRLSIL.

The chain is built from TRBV25-1 and TRBJ2-1; 9 positions agree with TRBD1. The CDR3 runs 14 residues. The junction had 3 bases not matched to a gene; V was cut back by 7 bases and J by 2 bases. CDR1 and CDR2 from the germline V gene are MGHDK and SYGVNS. The CDR3 loop is CASKGQGPYNEQFF. The CDR3, as DNA: TGTGCCAGCAAGGGACAGGGTCCCTACAATGAGCAGTTCTTC.

This rearrangement joins TRBV6-5 to TRBJ1-1, with TRBD1 identical over 7 bases. V lost 7 bases, J lost 6 bases, and 8 bases stayed unmatched. CDR3 size: 13 residues. Looked up from germline, CDR1 is MNHEY and CDR2 is SVGAGI. CDR3 in DNA: TGTGCCAGCAACGAAGACAGGGATGCTGAAGCTTTCTTT. Encoded protein: CASNEDRDAEAFF.

V gene TRBV6-4 combines with J gene TRBJ2-2; 11 nucleotides agree with TRBD2. The CDR3 has 18 amino acids. Germline trimming cut 0 bases from V and 3 bases from J; bases unmatched to any gene: 6. Germline CDR1 MRHNA, CDR2 SNTAGT. CDR3 coding DNA: TGTGCCAGCAGTGACTCCCCACTAGCGGGAGCTGACACCGGGGAGCTGTTTTTT. Translating gives CASSDSPLAGADTGELFF.

By frequency in the sample, this clone is medium-sized. The chain joins TRBV5-6 to TRBJ2-7; TRBD1 might be the D (6 bases). This CDR3 contains 16 residues. Trimming shortened V by 4 bases and J by 4 bases, and 21 bases separated the two germline ends. Germline V lookup: CDR1 SGHDT, CDR2 YYEEEE. The CDR3 region has the DNA TGTGCCAGCAGCCATTTTAGGACAGCATTTCCTTACGAGCAGTACGTC. Its protein is CASSHFRTAFPYEQYV.

V is TRBV27 and J is TRBJ1-1; D remains ambiguous. Germline V gene lookup returns CDR1 MNHEY and CDR2 SMNVEV (reference sequence). The CDR3 sequence is 15 residues long. V was trimmed by 0 bases and J by 1 base, leaving 9 bases between them. The CDR3 is CASSLSGRTNTEAFF. CDR3 bases: TGTGCCAGCAGTTTATCGGGCAGGACGAACACTGAAGCTTTCTTT.